The 3 T cell receptor beta chains presented below share a single source sample, sequenced in a study of T cell changes during pregnancy in multiple sclerosis. Method: immunoSEQ multiplex PCR; TCRdb's copy keeps in-frame clones and lacks some. The data show some 70,000 clones, 91% seen once. This sample comprised CD4+ T cells from peripheral blood mononuclear cells, obtained in the third trimester of pregnancy. The source is a female donor in good health, enrolled as a control in a pregnancy study.

This chain uses TRBV30 with TRBJ2-3; 8 bases match TRBD2. Germline assignment: CDR1 GTSNPN and CDR2 SVGIG (reference sequence). After removal of 5 bases from V and 4 bases from J, the junction contained 11 bases not matched to a gene. This CDR3 is 15 amino acids long. CDR3 bases: TGTGCCTGGGCCGAAGGCGGGGGGTCCGCAGATACGCAGTATTTT. It encodes CAWAEGGGSADTQYF.

This rearrangement joins TRBV30 to TRBJ1-6; D call uncertain. V lost 1 base and J 7 bases, leaving 8 bases between the germline ends. The CDR3 has 13 amino acids. Germline V lookup: CDR1 GTSNPN, CDR2 SVGIG (reference sequence). CDR3 nucleotides: TGTGCCTGGAGTGGAGCCCTAAATTCACCCCTCCACTTT. It is translated as CAWSGALNSPLHF.

This clone has a single count. The chain combines TRBV5-4 with TRBJ2-7, with D maybe TRBD2 (7 bases). V dropped 4 bases and J dropped 4 bases, with 18 bases sitting between them. Germline V gene sequence: CDR1 SGHNT, CDR2 YYREEE (reference sequence). This CDR3 is 15 amino acids long. The CDR3 here is CASSPLGGEKYEQYF. CDR3 DNA: TGTGCCAGCAGCCCCTTAGGGGGGGAGAAGTACGAGCAGTACTTC.